This T cell receptor (beta chain) emerged from a study of response to subunit inactivated influenza vaccine. General observations from the study: Few additional T cells are recruited per seasonal influenza vaccination, authors suggested.

A single record per CDR3 protein comes from TCRdb applying MiXCR to the RT-PCR reads. The sample consists of 800,000 or so distinct CDR3 sequences, around 21% of them appearing once. Regarding this clonotype: Its antigen is undetermined.

This CDR3 contains 15 residues. The germline gives CDR1 KGHDR, CDR2 SFDVKD. The germline V and J ends were trimmed by 3 bases and 5 bases, with 15 bases remaining between them. The input for sequencing was PBMCs from blood, taken roughly 5 days after vaccination. J is TRBJ2-5 and V is TRBV24-1, with a weak D call TRBD1 (6 bases). This clonotype originated in a man between 50 and 59 years old who received an inactivated influenza vaccine. The CDR3 DNA reads as TGTGCCACCAGTGATCCCGGACAGACGCGGGAGACCCAGTACTTC. Its protein is CATSDPGQTRETQYF.